One and the same sample provided the 24 T cell receptor beta chains below, sequenced in a study of T cells in women clearing cervical HPV infection. Profiling relied on immunoSEQ multiplex PCR, and the TCRdb table lists in-frame clones only, not all of them. The specimen's table records fewer than 35,000 clones. Sequencing input: blood buffy coat. These receptors were collected from a woman aged 18-70 years with a cervical HPV16 infection that either progressed to CIN3+ or cleared (not recorded which).

Concerning this clone: The CDR3 end is not reached by the read, which stops 3 residues before it; the germline J gene fills it in. The chain joins TRBV30 to TRBJ2-2; 7 nucleotides align to TRBD2. Looked up from germline, CDR1 is GTSNPN and CDR2 is SVGIG (reference sequence). This CDR3 comprises 14 residues. The CDR3 loop reads CAWSPFTGGEKLFF. Incomplete CDR3 DNA: TGTGCCTGGAGTCCCTTTACGGGGGGTGAAAAG.

On this clone: The read is 3 residues too short to cover the CDR3 end, so that end is filled in from the germline J gene. The chain combines TRBV2 with TRBJ1-2, with D tentatively TRBD1 (6 bases). The V gene lost 5 bases and the J gene lost 2 bases, with 15 bases spanning the gap. The CDR3 runs to 15 residues. Per the germline V gene, CDR1 is SNHLY and CDR2 is FYNNEI. CDR3 loop: CASSKGGVRNYGYTF. CDR3 bases read: TGTGCCAGCAGTAAAGGGGGGGTGAGGAACTATGGC.

Of note for this clone: The read halts 3 residues ahead of the CDR3 end, with the missing end drawn from the germline J gene. The chain employs TRBV7-9 and TRBJ1-2, with 9 positions matching TRBD1. The CDR3 is 14 residues long. The germline CDR1 and CDR2 sequences are SEHNR and FQNEAQ (reference sequence). The DNA read from the CDR3 is TGTGCCAGCAGGGCCGGGACAGGGAGCGGCGAC. Its translation: CASRAGTGSGD. The entire CDR3 sequence reads CASRAGTGSGDYTF.

Worth noting for this clone: The CDR3 end lies 3 residues beyond the end of the read and is filled in from the germline J gene. This chain links TRBV2 with TRBJ2-3, with a weak D call TRBD1 (7 bases). The CDR3 is 15 amino acids. V shed 6 bases and J shed 2 bases, with 15 bases lying between them. CDR1 SNHLY and CDR2 FYNNEI come from the germline V gene. The DNA read from the CDR3 is TGTGCCAGCAGCGGGGGACAGTCTGTCACAGATACG. Amino acids: CASSGGQSVTDT. The entire CDR3 protein is CASSGGQSVTDTQYF.

Concerning this clone: The read comes to an end 3 residues before the CDR3 does, leaving the germline J gene to fill in the end. The chain has TRBV5-4 and TRBJ2-7; TRBD2 agrees at 8 bases. Germline values: CDR1 SGHNT, CDR2 YYREEE (reference sequence). The V segment lost 5 bases and the J segment 4 bases; nucleotides outside the gene matches: 14. The CDR3 totals 16 residues. Incomplete CDR3 DNA: TGTGCCAGCAGTCCCGCCGGGGGGGGGAGGCCTTACGAG. Translating it yields CASSPAGGGRPYE. The whole CDR3 protein reads CASSPAGGGRPYEQYF.

As concerns this clone: The observed sequence ends 3 residues before the CDR3 terminus, with the missing tail filled in from the germline J gene. The rearrangement links TRBV7-9 to TRBJ2-2; perhaps TRBD1 as D (5 bases). Germline V gene data show CDR1 as SEHNR and CDR2 as FQNEAQ (reference sequence). The CDR3 totals 15 residues. This CDR3 reads CASSRDSVPNEKLFF. Incomplete CDR3 DNA: TGTGCCAGCAGCCGCGACAGCGTCCCTAATGAAAAG.

CDR3 loop: CASSSRGTYNDYTF. The sequenced part of the CDR3 DNA is TGTGCCAGCAGCTCAAGGGGGACCTACAATGAC. The chain is built from TRBV7-3 and TRBJ1-2; perhaps TRBD1 as D (6 bases). The CDR3 is cut off 3 residues early in the read; its end comes from the germline J gene. The germline V gene has CDR1 SGHTA and CDR2 FQGTGA. The CDR3 extends over 14 amino acids.

A word on this clone: The CDR3 goes on 3 residues after the read ends, and that part is filled in from the germline J gene. V and J are TRBV19 and TRBJ1-2; TRBD1 might be the D (5 bases). Germline values: CDR1 LNHDA, CDR2 SQIVND (reference sequence). The CDR3 has 15 amino acids. The sequenced part of the CDR3 DNA is TGTGCCAGTAGTAGGGTTGGGGGGGGATGGGATACC. Encoded protein: CASSRVGGGWDT. The complete CDR3 protein is CASSRVGGGWDTYTF.

Concerning this clone: With the read ending 3 residues before the CDR3 end, the germline J gene is used to fill in that end. The J gene is TRBJ1-4, the V gene TRBV13; no reliable D call. CDR1 is PRHDT, CDR2 FYEKMQ, per germline (reference sequence). The CDR3 runs 14 residues. V shed 5 bases and J shed 0 bases, with 7 bases lying between them. CDR3 in amino acids: CASSNRATNEKLFF. The CDR3 bases that were read are TGTGCCAGCAGCAACAGAGCAACTAATGAAAAA.

Note on this clone: The read terminates 3 residues ahead of where the CDR3 ends, so the germline J gene completes it. V and J are TRBV10-3 and TRBJ2-3, with D possibly called TRBD1 or TRBD2 (5 bases each). Trimming pared 5 bases from V and 1 base from J, leaving 10 bases between. CDR3 length: 14 residues. The germline V gene has CDR1 ENHRY and CDR2 SYGVKD. The CDR3 sequence is CAISRGAGTDTQYF. Partial CDR3 DNA: TGTGCCATCAGTCGAGGGGCTGGCACAGATACG.

A word on this clone: The sequenced fragment ends 3 residues before the CDR3 boundary, so the rest is inferred from the germline J gene. The chain carries TRBV18 and TRBJ1-2, with 7 bases fitting TRBD1. The CDR3 has 14 amino acids. V was pared by 4 bases and J by 0 bases, with 2 bases of the junction left unmatched. The germline gives CDR1 KGHSH, CDR2 LQKENI. The CDR3 sequence is CASSLGQSNYGYTF. Incomplete CDR3 DNA: TGTGCCAGCTCACTGGGACAGTCTAACTATGGC. Looking up the rest from reference TRBV18 and TRBJ1-2 gives the full variable domain: NAGVMQNPRHLVRRRGQEARLRCSPMKGHSHVYWYRQLPEEGLKFMVYLQKENIIDESGMPKERFSAEFPKEGPSILRIQQVVRGDSAAYFCASSLGQSNYGYTFGSGTRLTVV.

With regard to this clone: Read coverage stops 3 residues before the CDR3 terminus; the germline J gene supplies the remainder. The J gene is TRBJ2-1, the V gene TRBV20-1; the D gene is possibly TRBD2 (6 bases). In germline, CDR1 is DFQATT, CDR2 SNEGSKA (reference sequence). This CDR3 has 15 amino acids. Trimming left V 0 bases short and J 6 bases short, with 15 bases between. The CDR3 loop reads CSARDGGKRANEQFF. CDR3 DNA, as far as it was read: TGCAGTGCTAGAGATGGGGGGAAGAGGGCCAATGAG.

Concerning this clone: The observed sequence ends 3 residues before the CDR3 terminus, with the missing tail filled in from the germline J gene. V is TRBV7-3 and J is TRBJ1-4; 7 positions agree with TRBD1. The CDR3 totals 15 residues. The germline gives CDR1 SGHTA, CDR2 FQGTGA. The V segment lost 5 bases and the J segment 7 bases; nucleotides outside the gene matches: 10. The DNA read from the CDR3 is TGTGCCAGCAGCGCAAAGACAGGGTCCGGTGAAAAA. Protein product: CASSAKTGSGEK. The full CDR3 protein is CASSAKTGSGEKLFF.

Concerning this clone itself: The read halts 3 residues ahead of the CDR3 end, with the missing end drawn from the germline J gene. J is TRBJ2-2 and V is TRBV19, with unresolved D. The CDR3 runs 16 residues. The V end was cut by 5 bases, the J end by 4 bases, with 17 bases between. The germline V gene encodes CDR1 LNHDA and CDR2 SQIVND (reference sequence). The covered CDR3 bases are TGTGCCAGTAGTCTCCCAGACACGGTCCTCACCGGGGAG. Its protein is CASSLPDTVLTGE. In full, the CDR3 is CASSLPDTVLTGELFF. The full variable domain, its missing parts supplied by reference TRBV19 and TRBJ2-2, is DGGITQSPKYLFRKEGQNVTLSCEQNLNHDAMYWYRQDPGQGLRLIYYSQIVNDFQKGDIAEGYSVSREKKESFPLTVTSAQKNPTAFYLCASSLPDTVLTGELFFGEGSRLTVL.

Worth noting for this clone: The observed sequence ends 3 residues before the CDR3 terminus, with the missing tail filled in from the germline J gene. The rearrangement links TRBV5-1 to TRBJ2-7, with a tentative D call TRBD1 (5 bases). The CDR3 totals 15 residues. Trimming left V 3 bases short and J 2 bases short, with 15 bases between. Germline loops: CDR1 SGHRS, CDR2 YFSETQ. The CDR3 here is CASSSGPSLTYEQYF. The sequenced CDR3 bases are TGCGCCAGCAGCTCAGGGCCGTCTCTGACCTACGAG. The full variable domain, its missing parts supplied by reference TRBV5-1 and TRBJ2-7, is KAGVTQTPRYLIKTRGQQVTLSCSPISGHRSVSWYQQTPGQGLQFLFEYFSETQRNKGNFPGRFSGRQFSNSRSEMNVSTLELGDSALYLCASSSGPSLTYEQYFGPGTRLTVT.

Concerning this clone: The read stops 3 residues short of the end of the CDR3; the missing end is completed from the germline J gene. Other nucleotide sequences from this sample produce the same CDR3. V is TRBV30 and J is TRBJ1-3; D possibly corresponds to TRBD1 (6 bases). Germline assignment: CDR1 GTSNPN and CDR2 SVGIG (reference sequence). The ends were cut back, 2 bases at V and 0 bases at J, with 14 bases in the middle. The CDR3 consists of 16 residues. CDR3 DNA, as far as it was read: TGTGCCTGGAGTATGACAGGAGGTGGCTCTGGAAACACC. Protein: CAWSMTGGGSGNT. The whole CDR3 reads CAWSMTGGGSGNTIYF.

Worth noting for this clone: The read terminates 3 residues ahead of where the CDR3 ends, so the germline J gene completes it. The rearrangement links TRBV19 to TRBJ2-4; D gene unclear. The CDR3 spans 12 residues. The V and J ends lost 6 bases and 0 bases respectively, with 3 bases between them. Per germline, CDR1 LNHDA and CDR2 SQIVND (reference sequence). The CDR3 sequence: CASRAAKNIQYF. The part of the CDR3 DNA that was read is TGTGCCAGTAGGGCAGCCAAAAACATT. The full variable domain, completed using reference TRBV19 and TRBJ2-4, is DGGITQSPKYLFRKEGQNVTLSCEQNLNHDAMYWYRQDPGQGLRLIYYSQIVNDFQKGDIAEGYSVSREKKESFPLTVTSAQKNPTAFYLCASRAAKNIQYFGAGTRLSVL.

Points on this clone: The read stops 3 residues short of the end of the CDR3; the missing end is completed from the germline J gene. The genes are TRBV4-2 and TRBJ2-7; 9 bases map to TRBD2. The junction had 8 bases not matched to a gene; V was cut back by 5 bases and J by 3 bases. Germline CDR1 and CDR2: LGHNA and YNFKEQ. The CDR3 contains 15 residues. Incomplete CDR3 DNA: TGTGCCAGCAGCTTTACGACTAGCGGATACTACGAG. Protein sequence: CASSFTTSGYYE. The whole CDR3 region reads CASSFTTSGYYEQYF.

A note on this clone: The read comes to an end 3 residues before the CDR3 does, leaving the germline J gene to fill in the end. The chain joins TRBV30 to TRBJ1-4; TRBD1 agrees at 7 bases. This CDR3 is 13 amino acids long. The ends lost 4 bases at V and 7 bases at J; junction bases unmatched: 6. Germline values: CDR1 GTSNPN, CDR2 SVGIG (reference sequence). The CDR3 bases that were read are TGTGCCTGGACTAACAGGGGAGGTGAAAAA. This gives the protein CAWTNRGGEK. The complete CDR3 reads CAWTNRGGEKLFF. The complete variable domain, with remaining parts taken from reference TRBV30 and TRBJ1-4, reads SQTIHQWPATLVQPVGSPLSLECTVEGTSNPNLYWYRQAAGRGLQLLFYSVGIGQISSEVPQNLSASRPQDRQFILSSKKLLLSDSGFYLCAWTNRGGEKLFFGSGTQLSVL.

On this clone: The CDR3 extends 3 residues past the end of the read, so its final part is completed from the germline J gene. The genes are TRBV6-1 and TRBJ2-4, with 7 nucleotides matching TRBD1. The CDR3 consists of 14 residues. CDR1 and CDR2 from the germline V gene are MNHNS and SASEGT. The covered CDR3 bases are TGTGCCAGCAGTGAGGGACAGACTCAGTATGGT. This encodes CASSEGQTQYG. In full, the CDR3 reads CASSEGQTQYGQYF.

About this clone: From the germline J gene comes the end of the CDR3, since the read stops 3 residues before it. The rearrangement links TRBV29-1 to TRBJ1-2; the match to TRBD1 covers 7 bases. V was clipped by 3 bases and J by 4 bases; unmatched bases: 2. This CDR3 contains 12 residues. Germline V lookup: CDR1 SQVTM, CDR2 ANQGSEA. The CDR3 spells CSVDRDSYGYTF. The sequenced part of the CDR3 DNA is TGCAGCGTTGACCGGGACAGCTATGGC. Complete variable domain (other parts from reference TRBV29-1 and TRBJ1-2): SAVISQKPSRDICQRGTSLTIQCQVDSQVTMMFWYRQQPGQSLTLIATANQGSEATYESGFVIDKFPISRPNLTFSTLTVSNMSPEDSSIYLCSVDRDSYGYTFGSGTRLTVV.

The covered CDR3 bases are TGTGCCAGCAGCCCGGGGGGCGCTGGCACAGATACG. Its protein is CASSPGGAGTDT. The whole CDR3 sequence is CASSPGGAGTDTQYF. The V and J genes are TRBV5-4 and TRBJ2-3, with D tentatively TRBD2 (7 bases). The DNA ends 3 residues before the CDR3 does, and the rest of the CDR3 is filled in from the germline J gene. The CDR3 has 15 amino acids. CDR1 SGHNT and CDR2 YYREEE come from the germline V gene (reference sequence). V was pared by 4 bases and J by 1 base, with 13 bases between.

Comment on this clone: The observed sequence ends 3 residues before the CDR3 terminus, with the missing tail filled in from the germline J gene. The J gene is TRBJ1-1, the V gene TRBV2, with 8 positions matching TRBD1. Per germline, CDR1 SNHLY and CDR2 FYNNEI. The V and J ends lost 6 bases and 4 bases, in that order; junction bases with no gene match: 10. The CDR3 totals 15 residues. CDR3 DNA, as far as it was read: TGTGCCAGCAGATGGTTTTCAGGGGGCTTCACTGAA. This encodes CASRWFSGGFTE. The full CDR3 reads CASRWFSGGFTEAFF.

As for this clone: The read falls 3 residues short of the CDR3 end, and the missing part is taken from the germline J gene. The chain couples TRBV7-8 to TRBJ2-1; 7 bases line up with TRBD2. This CDR3 comprises 15 residues. Per the germline V gene, CDR1 is SGHVS and CDR2 is FQNEAQ. The trim removed 4 bases at V and 3 bases at J, leaving 6 bases unmatched. CDR3 bases read: TGTGCCAGCAGCTCGCGGGCTAGCGGCTACAATGAG. Protein: CASSSRASGYNE. The entire CDR3 protein is CASSSRASGYNEQFF.